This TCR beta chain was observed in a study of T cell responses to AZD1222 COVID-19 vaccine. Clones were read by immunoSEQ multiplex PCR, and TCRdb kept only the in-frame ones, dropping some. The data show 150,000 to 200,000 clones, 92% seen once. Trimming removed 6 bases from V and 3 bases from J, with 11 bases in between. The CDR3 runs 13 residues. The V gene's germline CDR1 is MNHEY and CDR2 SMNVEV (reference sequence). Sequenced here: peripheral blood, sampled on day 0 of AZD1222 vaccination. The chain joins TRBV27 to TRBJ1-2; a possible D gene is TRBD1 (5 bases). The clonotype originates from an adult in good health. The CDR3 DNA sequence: TGTGCCAGCAGGGCCAGGGCGGACTATGGCTACACCTTC. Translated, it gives CASRARADYGYTF.